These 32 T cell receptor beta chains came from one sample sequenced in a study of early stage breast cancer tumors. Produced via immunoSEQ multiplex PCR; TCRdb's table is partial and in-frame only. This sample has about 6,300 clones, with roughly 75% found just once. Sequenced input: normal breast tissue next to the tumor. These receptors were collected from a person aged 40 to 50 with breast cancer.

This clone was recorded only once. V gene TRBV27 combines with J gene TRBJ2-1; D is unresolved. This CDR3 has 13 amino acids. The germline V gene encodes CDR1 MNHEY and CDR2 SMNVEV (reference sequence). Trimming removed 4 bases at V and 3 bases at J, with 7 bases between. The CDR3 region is CASSSSNYNEQFF. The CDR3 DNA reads TGTGCCAGCAGTTCCTCAAACTACAATGAGCAGTTCTTC.

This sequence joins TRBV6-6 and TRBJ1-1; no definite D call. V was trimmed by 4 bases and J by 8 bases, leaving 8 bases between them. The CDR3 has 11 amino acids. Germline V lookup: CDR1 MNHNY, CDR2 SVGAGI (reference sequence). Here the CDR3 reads CASSSQIEAFF. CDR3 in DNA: TGTGCCAGCAGTTCCCAGATCGAAGCTTTCTTT.

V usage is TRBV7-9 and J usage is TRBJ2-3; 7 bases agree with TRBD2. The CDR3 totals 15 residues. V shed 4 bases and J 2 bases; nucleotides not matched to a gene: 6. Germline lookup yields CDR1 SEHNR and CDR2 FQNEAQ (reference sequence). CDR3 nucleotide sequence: TGTGCCAGCAGCTCGACCGGGACTAACACAGATACGCAGTATTTT. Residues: CASSSTGTNTDTQYF.

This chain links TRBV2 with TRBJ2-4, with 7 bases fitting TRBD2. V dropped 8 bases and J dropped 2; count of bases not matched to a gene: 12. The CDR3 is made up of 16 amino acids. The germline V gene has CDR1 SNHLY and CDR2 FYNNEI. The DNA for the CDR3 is TGTGCCAGCGGGTTGGGGGGGGATAGGACCAAAAACATTCAGTACTTC. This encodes CASGLGGDRTKNIQYF.

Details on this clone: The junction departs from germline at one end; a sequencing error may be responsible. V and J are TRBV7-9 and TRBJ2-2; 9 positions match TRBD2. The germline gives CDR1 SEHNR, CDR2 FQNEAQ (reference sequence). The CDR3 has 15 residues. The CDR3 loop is CASSLAGAGTGELFF. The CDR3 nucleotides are TGTGCCAGCAGTTTAGCGGGAGCGGGGACCGGGGAGCTGTTTTTT.

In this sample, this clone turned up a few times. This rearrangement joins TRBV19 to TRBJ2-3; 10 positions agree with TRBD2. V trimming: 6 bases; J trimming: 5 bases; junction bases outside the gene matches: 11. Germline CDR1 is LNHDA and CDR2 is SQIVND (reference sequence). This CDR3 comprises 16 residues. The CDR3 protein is CASSLLASGSGDTQYF. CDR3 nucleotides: TGTGCCAGTAGCTTGCTGGCTAGCGGGAGCGGAGATACGCAGTATTTT.

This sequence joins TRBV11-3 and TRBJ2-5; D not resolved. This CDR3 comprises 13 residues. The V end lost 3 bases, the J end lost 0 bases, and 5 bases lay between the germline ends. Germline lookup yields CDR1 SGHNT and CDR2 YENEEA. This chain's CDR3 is CASSFGDQETQYF. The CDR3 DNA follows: TGTGCCAGCAGCTTCGGCGACCAAGAGACCCAGTACTTC.

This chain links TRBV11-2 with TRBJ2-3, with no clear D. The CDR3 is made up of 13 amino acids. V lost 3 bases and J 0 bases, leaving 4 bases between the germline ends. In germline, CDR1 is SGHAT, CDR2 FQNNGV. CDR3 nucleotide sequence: TGTGCCAGCAGCTTCGAGAGCACAGATACGCAGTATTTT. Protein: CASSFESTDTQYF.

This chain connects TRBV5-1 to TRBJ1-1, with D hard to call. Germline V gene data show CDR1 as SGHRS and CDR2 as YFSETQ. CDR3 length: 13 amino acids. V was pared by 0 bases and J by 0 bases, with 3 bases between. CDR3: CASSLAVNTEAFF. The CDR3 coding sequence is TGCGCCAGCAGCTTGGCGGTGAACACTGAAGCTTTCTTT.

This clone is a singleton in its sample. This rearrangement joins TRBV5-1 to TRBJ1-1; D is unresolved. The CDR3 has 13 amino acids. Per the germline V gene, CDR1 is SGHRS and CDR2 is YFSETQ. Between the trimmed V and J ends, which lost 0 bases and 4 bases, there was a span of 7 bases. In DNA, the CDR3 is TGCGCCAGCAGCTTGGGGGCAGCCACTGAAGCTTTCTTT. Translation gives CASSLGAATEAFF.

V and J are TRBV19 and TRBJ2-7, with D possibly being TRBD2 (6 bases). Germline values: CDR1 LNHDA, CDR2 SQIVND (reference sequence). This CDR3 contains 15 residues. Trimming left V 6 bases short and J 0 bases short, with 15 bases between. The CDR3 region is CASSPSVGGSYEQYF. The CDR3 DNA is TGTGCCAGTAGCCCAAGTGTGGGGGGCTCCTACGAGCAGTACTTC.

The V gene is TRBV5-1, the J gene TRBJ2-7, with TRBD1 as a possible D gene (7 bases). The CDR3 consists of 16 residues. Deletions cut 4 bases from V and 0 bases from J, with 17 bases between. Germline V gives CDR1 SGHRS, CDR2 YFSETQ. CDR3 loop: CASSPGGTQSSYEQYF. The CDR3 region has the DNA TGCGCCAGCAGCCCAGGGGGGACACAGAGCTCCTACGAGCAGTACTTC.

CDR3 amino acids: CASGKTGDSNQPQHF. In DNA, the CDR3 is TGTGCCAGCGGGAAGACAGGGGATAGCAATCAGCCCCAGCATTTT. V and J are TRBV27 and TRBJ1-5, with 8 bases matching TRBD1. CDR1 is MNHEY and CDR2 is SMNVEV in the germline V gene (reference sequence). Trimming took 8 bases from V and 0 from J; bases not matched to a gene: 6. The CDR3 runs 15 residues.

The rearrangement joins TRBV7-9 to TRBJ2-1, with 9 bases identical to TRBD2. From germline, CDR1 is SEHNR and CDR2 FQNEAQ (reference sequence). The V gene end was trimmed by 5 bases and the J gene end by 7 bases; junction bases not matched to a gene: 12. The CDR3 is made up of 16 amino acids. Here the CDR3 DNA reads TGTGCCAGCAGCCCCCCGGGAATAGCGGGAGTTAATGAGCAGTTCTTC. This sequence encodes CASSPPGIAGVNEQFF.

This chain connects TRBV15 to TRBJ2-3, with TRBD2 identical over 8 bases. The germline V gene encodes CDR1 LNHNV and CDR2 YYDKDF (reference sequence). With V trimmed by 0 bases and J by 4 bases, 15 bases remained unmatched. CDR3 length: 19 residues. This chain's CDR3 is CATSRDGPGREGRADTQYF. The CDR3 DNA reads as TGTGCCACCAGCAGAGATGGGCCGGGCCGGGAGGGTCGGGCAGATACGCAGTATTTT.

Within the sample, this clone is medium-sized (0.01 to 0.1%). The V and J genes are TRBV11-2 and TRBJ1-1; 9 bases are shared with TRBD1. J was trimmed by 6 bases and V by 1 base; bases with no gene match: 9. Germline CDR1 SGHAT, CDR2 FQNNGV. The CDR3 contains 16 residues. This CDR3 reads CASSLAYRGQGPEAFF. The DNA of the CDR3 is TGTGCCAGCAGCTTAGCCTACCGAGGACAGGGGCCTGAAGCTTTCTTT.

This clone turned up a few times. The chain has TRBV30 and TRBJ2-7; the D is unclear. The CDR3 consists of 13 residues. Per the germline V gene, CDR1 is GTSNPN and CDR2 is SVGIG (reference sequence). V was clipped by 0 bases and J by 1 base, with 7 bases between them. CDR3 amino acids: CAWSVDVSYEQYF. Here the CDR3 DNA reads TGTGCCTGGAGTGTTGACGTGTCCTACGAGCAGTACTTC.

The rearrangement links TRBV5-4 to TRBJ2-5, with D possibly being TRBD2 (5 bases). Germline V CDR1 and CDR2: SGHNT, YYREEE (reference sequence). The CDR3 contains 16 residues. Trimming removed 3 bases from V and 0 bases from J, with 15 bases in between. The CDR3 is CASSSAGMMYQETQYF. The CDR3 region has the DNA TGTGCCAGCAGCTCCGCCGGGATGATGTACCAAGAGACCCAGTACTTC.

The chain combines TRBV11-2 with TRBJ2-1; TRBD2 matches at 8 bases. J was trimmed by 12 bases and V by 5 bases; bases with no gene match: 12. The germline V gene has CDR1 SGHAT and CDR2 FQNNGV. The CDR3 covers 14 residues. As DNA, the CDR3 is TGTGCCAGCAGCCCAGACGGGACTAGATCGATGCAGTTCTTC. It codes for CASSPDGTRSMQFF.

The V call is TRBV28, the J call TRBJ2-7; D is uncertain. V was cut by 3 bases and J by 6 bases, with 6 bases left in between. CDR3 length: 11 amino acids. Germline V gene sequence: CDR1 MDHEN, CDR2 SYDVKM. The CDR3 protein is CASSFPGEQYF. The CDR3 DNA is TGTGCCAGCAGTTTTCCTGGCGAGCAGTACTTC.

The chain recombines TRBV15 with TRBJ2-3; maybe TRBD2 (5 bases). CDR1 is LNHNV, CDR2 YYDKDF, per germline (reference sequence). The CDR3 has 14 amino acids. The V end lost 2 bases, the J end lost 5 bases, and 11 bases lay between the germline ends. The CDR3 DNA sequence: TGTGCCACCAGCAGAAGACGGGCGGGAGATACGCAGTATTTT. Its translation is CATSRRRAGDTQYF.

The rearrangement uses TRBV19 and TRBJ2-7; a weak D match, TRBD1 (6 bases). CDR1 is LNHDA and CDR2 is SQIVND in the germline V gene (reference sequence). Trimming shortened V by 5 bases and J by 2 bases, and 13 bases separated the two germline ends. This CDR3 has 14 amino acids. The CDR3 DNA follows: TGTGCCAGTAGTGCACAGGGAAACGCCTACGAGCAGTACTTC. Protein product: CASSAQGNAYEQYF.

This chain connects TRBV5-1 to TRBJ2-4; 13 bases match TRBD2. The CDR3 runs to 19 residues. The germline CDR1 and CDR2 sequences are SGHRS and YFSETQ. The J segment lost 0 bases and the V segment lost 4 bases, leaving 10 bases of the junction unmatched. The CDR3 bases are TGCGCCAGCAGCCTCAACCCGGGACTAGCGGGGCAAGCCAAAAACATTCAGTACTTC. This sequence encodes CASSLNPGLAGQAKNIQYF.

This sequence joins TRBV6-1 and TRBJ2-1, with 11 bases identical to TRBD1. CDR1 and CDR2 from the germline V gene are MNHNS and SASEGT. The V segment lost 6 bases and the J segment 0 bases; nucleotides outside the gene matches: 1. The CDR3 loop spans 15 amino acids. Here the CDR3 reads CASSGTGGSYNEQFF. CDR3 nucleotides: TGTGCCAGCAGCGGGACAGGGGGCTCCTACAATGAGCAGTTCTTC.

CDR3 loop: CASRYKPGQGAEEQYF. The DNA of the CDR3 is TGCGCCAGCAGATACAAACCGGGACAGGGGGCGGAAGAGCAGTACTTC. The chain employs TRBV5-1 and TRBJ2-7, with 12 nucleotides matching TRBD1. The trim removed 5 bases at V and 7 bases at J, leaving 13 bases unmatched. This CDR3 comprises 16 residues. Germline V gene data show CDR1 as SGHRS and CDR2 as YFSETQ.

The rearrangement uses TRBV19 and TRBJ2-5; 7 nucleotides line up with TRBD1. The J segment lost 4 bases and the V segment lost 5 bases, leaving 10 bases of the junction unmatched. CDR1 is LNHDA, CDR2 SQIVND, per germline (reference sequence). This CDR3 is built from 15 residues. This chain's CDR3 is CASSFRQGRGETQYF. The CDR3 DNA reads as TGTGCCAGTAGTTTCAGACAGGGCAGAGGAGAGACCCAGTACTTC.

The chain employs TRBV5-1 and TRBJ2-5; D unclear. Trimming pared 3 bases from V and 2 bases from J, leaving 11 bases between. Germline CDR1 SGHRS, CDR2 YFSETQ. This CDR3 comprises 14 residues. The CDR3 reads CASSSWQGQETQYF. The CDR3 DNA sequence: TGCGCCAGCAGCTCATGGCAAGGTCAAGAGACCCAGTACTTC.

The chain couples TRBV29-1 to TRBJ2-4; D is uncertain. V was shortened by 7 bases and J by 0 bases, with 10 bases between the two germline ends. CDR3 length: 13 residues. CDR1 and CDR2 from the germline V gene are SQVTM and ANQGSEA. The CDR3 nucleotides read TGCAGCGCTGACTCCTTAGCCAAAAACATTCAGTACTTC. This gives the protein CSADSLAKNIQYF.

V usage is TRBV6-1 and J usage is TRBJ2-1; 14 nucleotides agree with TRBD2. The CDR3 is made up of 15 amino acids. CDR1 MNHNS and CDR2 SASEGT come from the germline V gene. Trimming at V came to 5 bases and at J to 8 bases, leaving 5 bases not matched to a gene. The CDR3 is CASSLGTSGSDEQFF. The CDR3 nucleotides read TGTGCCAGCAGTCTCGGGACTAGCGGGAGTGATGAGCAGTTCTTC.

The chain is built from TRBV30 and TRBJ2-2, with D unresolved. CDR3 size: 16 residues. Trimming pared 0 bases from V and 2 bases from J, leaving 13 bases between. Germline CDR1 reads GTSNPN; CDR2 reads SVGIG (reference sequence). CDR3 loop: CAWSVRWGSNTGELFF. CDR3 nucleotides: TGTGCCTGGAGTGTACGTTGGGGATCCAACACCGGGGAGCTGTTTTTT.

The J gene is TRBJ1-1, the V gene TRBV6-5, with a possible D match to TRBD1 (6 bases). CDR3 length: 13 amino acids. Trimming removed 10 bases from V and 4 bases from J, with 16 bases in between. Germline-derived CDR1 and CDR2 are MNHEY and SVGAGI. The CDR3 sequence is CATFGGLSTEAFF. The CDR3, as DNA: TGTGCCACCTTTGGGGGGCTGAGCACTGAAGCTTTCTTT.

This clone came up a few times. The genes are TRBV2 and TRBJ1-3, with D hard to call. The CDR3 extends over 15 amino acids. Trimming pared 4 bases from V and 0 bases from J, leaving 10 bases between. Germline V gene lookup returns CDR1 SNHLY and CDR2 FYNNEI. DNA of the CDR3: TGTGCCAGCAGTGTGGACGTACTCTCTGGAAACACCATATATTTT. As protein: CASSVDVLSGNTIYF.